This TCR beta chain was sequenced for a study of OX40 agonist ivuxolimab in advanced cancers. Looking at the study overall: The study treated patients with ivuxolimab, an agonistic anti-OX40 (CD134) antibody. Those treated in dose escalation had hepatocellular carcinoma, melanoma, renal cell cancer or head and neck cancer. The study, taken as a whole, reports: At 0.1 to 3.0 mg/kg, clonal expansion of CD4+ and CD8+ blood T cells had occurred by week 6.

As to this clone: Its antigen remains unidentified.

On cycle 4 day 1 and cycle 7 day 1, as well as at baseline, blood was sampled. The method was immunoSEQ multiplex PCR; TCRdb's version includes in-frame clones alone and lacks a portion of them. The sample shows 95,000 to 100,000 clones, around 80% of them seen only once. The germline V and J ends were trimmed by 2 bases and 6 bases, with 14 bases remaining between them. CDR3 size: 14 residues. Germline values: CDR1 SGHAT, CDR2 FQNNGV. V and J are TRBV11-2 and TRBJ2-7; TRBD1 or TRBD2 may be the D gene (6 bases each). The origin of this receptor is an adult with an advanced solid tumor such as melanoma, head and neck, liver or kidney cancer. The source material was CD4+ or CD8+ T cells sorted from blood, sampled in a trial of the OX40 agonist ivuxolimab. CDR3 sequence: CASSLSRGGGEQYF. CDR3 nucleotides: TGTGCCAGCAGCTTAAGCCGAGGGGGAGGCGAGCAGTACTTC.